The rows below give T cell receptor beta chains drawn from one sample of a study of blood T cell repertoires in COVID-19. Data came from immunoSEQ multiplex PCR; TCRdb stores just in-frame clones and leaves some out. The sample has about 150,000 clones; about 90% are singletons. Sequenced material: peripheral blood. The receptors originated from a woman in her sixties or seventies with active or convalescent COVID-19. CDR3s include the opening cysteine and the closing phenylalanine or tryptophan. The order of the fields is V gene, clone size, J gene, D gene, CDR3 protein, CDR3 DNA. A D gene is named only where the DNA matches it firmly. Size tells how often a clone was seen (once, few, many) or the class of an expanded clone, and some rows leave it out.

>TRBV3-1/TRBV3-2|-|TRBJ1-1|-
CASSETLNTEAFF
TGTGCCAGCAGCGAGACACTGAACACTGAAGCTTTCTTT
>TRBV27|few|TRBJ2-7|-
CASSTPSLQGGEQYF
TGTGCCAGCAGTACGCCGTCTCTTCAGGGGGGCGAGCAGTACTTC
>TRBV5-6|-|TRBJ2-1|-
CASSLTEGDEQFF
TGTGCCAGCAGCCTAACGGAGGGTGATGAGCAGTTCTTC
>TRBV3-1/TRBV3-2|-|TRBJ1-2|TRBD1
CASGQGAGGYTF
TGTGCCAGTGGACAGGGGGCCGGAGGCTACACCTTC
>TRBV18|once|TRBJ1-1|-
CASSPPLRNTEAFF
TGTGCCAGCTCACCACCCTTGAGGAACACTGAAGCTTTCTTT
>TRBV5-1|-|TRBJ1-2|-
CASSLDPGSTNYGYTF
TGCGCCAGCAGCTTGGACCCCGGGAGTACAAATTATGGCTACACCTTC
>TRBV25-1|-|TRBJ2-3|TRBD2
CASRGTRWAATDTQYF
TGTGCCAGCAGGGGGACTAGGTGGGCCGCTACAGATACGCAGTATTTT
>TRBV2|-|TRBJ2-5|-
CASSEGTFVGSQETQYF
TGTGCCAGCAGTGAGGGCACGTTCGTTGGCAGCCAAGAGACCCAGTACTTC
>TRBV7-9|-|TRBJ2-5|TRBD2
CASSTSGGAETQYF
TGTGCCAGCAGTACTAGCGGGGGGGCAGAGACCCAGTACTTC
>TRBV2|once|TRBJ1-6|-
CASSTANNSPLHF
TGTGCCAGCTCTACAGCAAATAATTCACCCCTCCACTTT
>TRBV7-3|-|TRBJ2-7|-
CASSAGPEDEQYF
TGTGCCAGCAGCGCCGGGCCGGAGGACGAGCAGTACTTC
>TRBV7-2|-|TRBJ2-1|-
CASSLPHLSNEQFF
TGTGCCAGCAGCTTACCCCACCTTAGCAATGAGCAGTTCTTC
>TRBV7-2|-|TRBJ1-1|-
CASSLPLWQGKTEAFF
TGTGCCAGCAGCTTACCGTTATGGCAGGGTAAGACTGAAGCTTTCTTT
>TRBV5-8|-|TRBJ1-1|-
CASSLDPQGYTEAFF
TGTGCCAGCAGCTTGGACCCTCAGGGTTACACTGAAGCTTTCTTT
>TRBV6-5|-|TRBJ2-3|TRBD2
CASSSDSGGDTQYF
TGTGCCAGCAGTTCCGATAGCGGGGGAGATACGCAGTATTTT